One and the same sample provided the 17 T cell receptor beta chains below, sequenced in a study of cytomegalovirus exposure and HLA in healthy donors. This PCR relied on a set of 60 Vbeta primers and 13 Jbeta primers. TCRdb's copy holds only in-frame clones and misses some; the assay was immunoSEQ multiplex PCR. The sample includes 110,000 or so clones, over 70% of them seen just once. Input material: PBMCs. All receptors come from a male donor in good health and CMV-seronegative.

V is TRBV4-3 and J is TRBJ2-1, with D possibly being TRBD1 (5 bases). The CDR3 runs 13 residues. V lost 0 bases and J 12 bases, leaving 12 bases between the germline ends. CDR1 LGHNA and CDR2 YSLEER come from the germline V gene. The CDR3 DNA reads as TGCGCCAGCAGCCAAGACCTAGGGGTCGGGCAGTTCTTC. This translates into CASSQDLGVGQFF.

This rearrangement joins TRBV18 to TRBJ2-1; D is undetermined. Trimming pared 0 bases from V and 3 bases from J, leaving 15 bases between. CDR3 length equals 17 residues. The germline CDR1 and CDR2 sequences are KGHSH and LQKENI. CDR3 region: CASSPPLLDQFYNEQFF. The CDR3 DNA reads TGTGCCAGCTCACCACCTCTCCTAGATCAGTTCTACAATGAGCAGTTCTTC.

This clone turned up a few times. The chain carries TRBV6-1 and TRBJ1-5; no definite D call. Trimming cost V 4 bases and J 1 base, with 11 bases left between them. Germline-derived CDR1 and CDR2 are MNHNS and SASEGT. The CDR3 is 15 amino acids. The CDR3, as DNA: TGTGCCAGCAGTGGGCCCCCGAGGAGCAATCAGCCCCAGCATTTT. Its translation is CASSGPPRSNQPQHF.

This clone appeared a few times. This chain links TRBV30 with TRBJ1-1; weak D call: TRBD1 (6 bases). The CDR3 extends over 13 amino acids. From germline, CDR1 is GTSNPN and CDR2 SVGIG (reference sequence). Trimming cost V 4 bases and J 7 bases, with 16 bases left between them. For the CDR3, the DNA is TGTGCCTGGATTACAGGGTCGAGCGGTGAAGCTTTCTTT. This codes for CAWITGSSGEAFF.

The V call is TRBV7-8, the J call TRBJ2-7; 7 nucleotides align to TRBD1. The CDR3 is made up of 13 amino acids. CDR1 and CDR2 from the germline V gene are SGHVS and FQNEAQ. J lost 4 bases, V lost 5 bases, and 5 bases had no gene match. For the CDR3, the DNA is TGTGCCAGCAGCCCAAGGACAGGTTACGAGCAGTACTTC. It is translated as CASSPRTGYEQYF.

This rearrangement joins TRBV2 to TRBJ1-3; D unclear. The germline V gene has CDR1 SNHLY and CDR2 FYNNEI. This CDR3 is 13 amino acids long. The ends were cut back, 5 bases at V and 4 bases at J, with 9 bases in the middle. CDR3 DNA sequence: TGTGCCAGCAGTTCTTTTGAGGGAAACACCATATATTTT. Its translation: CASSSFEGNTIYF.

The rearrangement uses TRBV4-1 and TRBJ2-7, with TRBD1 matching over 7 bases. Germline V gives CDR1 MGHRA, CDR2 YSYEKL. The CDR3 runs 16 residues. V lost 4 bases, J lost 0 bases, and 9 bases stayed unmatched. CDR3 protein: CASSLKAGGASYEQYF. The CDR3 DNA is TGCGCCAGCAGCCTGAAAGCAGGGGGTGCCTCCTACGAGCAGTACTTC.

The J gene is TRBJ2-7, the V gene TRBV18; no firm D call. The CDR3 extends over 13 amino acids. Germline CDR1 KGHSH, CDR2 LQKENI. V was trimmed by 6 bases and J by 1 base, leaving 10 bases between them. CDR3 amino acids: CASSRTESYEQYF. CDR3 nucleotide sequence: TGTGCCAGCTCGCGAACAGAGTCCTACGAGCAGTACTTC.

The chain combines TRBV7-8 with TRBJ2-2; D is unresolved. Germline V gene data show CDR1 as SGHVS and CDR2 as FQNEAQ. This CDR3 spans 13 amino acids. The ends were cut back, 0 bases at V and 7 bases at J, with 6 bases in the middle. The CDR3 here is CASSLARGGELFF. The CDR3 DNA reads TGTGCCAGCAGCTTAGCGCGAGGCGGGGAGCTGTTTTTT.

The CDR3 loop reads CSLLEGGLGYRAQYF. DNA of the CDR3: TGCAGCCTTCTGGAAGGGGGACTAGGTTACAGGGCGCAGTATTTT. The gene calls are TRBV29-1 and TRBJ2-3; TRBD2 matches 8 bases. V lost 8 bases, J lost 10 bases, and 20 bases stayed unmatched. CDR1 SQVTM and CDR2 ANQGSEA come from the germline V gene. The CDR3 sequence is 15 residues long.

This clone came up once. The chain employs TRBV2 and TRBJ2-1; 9 nucleotides match TRBD1. V shed 3 bases and J 6 bases; nucleotides not matched to a gene: 6. The CDR3 spans 15 residues. Germline CDR1 and CDR2: SNHLY and FYNNEI. CDR3 DNA: TGTGCCAGCAGTGAGGGGCAACAGGGGGCCAATGAGCAGTTCTTC. Translated: CASSEGQQGANEQFF.

J is TRBJ2-7 and V is TRBV15; 11 bases line up with TRBD2. This CDR3 comprises 16 residues. The J segment lost 6 bases and the V segment lost 0 bases, leaving 7 bases of the junction unmatched. CDR1 and CDR2 (germline): LNHNV, YYDKDF (reference sequence). CDR3 residues: CATSRDRRTSGPEQYF. The CDR3 DNA sequence: TGTGCCACCAGCAGAGATAGGAGGACTAGCGGGCCCGAGCAGTACTTC.

The chain joins TRBV27 to TRBJ2-3; 7 nucleotides line up with TRBD2. Trimming removed 5 bases from V and 3 bases from J; junction bases left unmatched: 11. The CDR3 length is 16 residues. The germline V gene has CDR1 MNHEY and CDR2 SMNVEV (reference sequence). This CDR3 reads CASSPRLALWTDTQYF. For the CDR3, the DNA is TGTGCCAGCAGTCCCCGACTAGCCCTATGGACAGATACGCAGTATTTT.

For this clone: The identical CDR3 is also encoded by other nucleotide sequences in the sample. The chain uses TRBV7-9 and TRBJ1-2, with D hard to call. The V gene lost 8 bases and the J gene lost 5 bases, with 15 bases spanning the gap. The CDR3 has 13 residues. The germline gives CDR1 SEHNR, CDR2 FQNEAQ (reference sequence). CDR3 coding DNA: TGTGCCAGCTCGAGAACCGATCCTTATGGCTACACCTTC. Amino acids: CASSRTDPYGYTF. Looking up the rest from reference TRBV7-9 and TRBJ1-2 gives the full variable domain: DTGVSQNPRHKITKRGQNVTFRCDPISEHNRLYWYRQTLGQGPEFLTYFQNEAQLEKSRLLSDRFSAERPKGSFSTLEIQRTEQGDSAMYLCASSRTDPYGYTFGSGTRLTVV.

J is TRBJ2-6 and V is TRBV27; D call uncertain. Trimming took off 2 bases at V and 3 bases at J, with 8 bases between the two ends. This CDR3 comprises 15 residues. Per the germline V gene, CDR1 is MNHEY and CDR2 is SMNVEV (reference sequence). The DNA for the CDR3 is TGTGCCAGCAGTTTAGAGCCCCTTGGGGCCAACGTCCTGACTTTC. As protein: CASSLEPLGANVLTF.

The genes are TRBV9 and TRBJ1-2, with TRBD1 matching 7 bases. Germline loops: CDR1 SGDLS, CDR2 YYNGEE. The CDR3 spans 13 residues. J was trimmed by 7 bases and V by 4 bases; bases with no gene match: 7. The CDR3 coding sequence is TGTGCCAGCAGCCCCACAGGGGTGAGTGGCTACACCTTC. Residues: CASSPTGVSGYTF.

This chain uses TRBV2 with TRBJ2-2, with 7 positions matching TRBD1. Trimming took 8 bases from V and 0 from J; bases not matched to a gene: 3. Germline loops: CDR1 SNHLY, CDR2 FYNNEI. The CDR3 totals 14 residues. In DNA form, the CDR3 reads TGTGCCAGCTCGGGACAGCCGAACACCGGGGAGCTGTTTTTT. Encoded protein: CASSGQPNTGELFF. Complete variable domain (other parts from reference TRBV2 and TRBJ2-2): EPEVTQTPSHQVTQMGQEVILRCVPISNHLYFYWYRQILGQKVEFLVSFYNNEISEKSEIFDDQFSVERPDGSNFTLKIRSTKLEDSAMYFCASSGQPNTGELFFGEGSRLTVL.